The rows below give T cell receptor beta chains drawn from one sample of a study of T-cell memory formation after mild COVID-19. MiXCR, applied by TCRdb to the 5' RACE reads, yields one record per CDR3 protein. The data contain around 390,000 distinct CDR3 sequences, roughly 15% of them singletons. Sequencing was carried out using PBMCs or a T cell subset sorted from them (not recorded which). The receptors originated from a young man who had mild COVID-19 (a few samples of this study predate the infection). Cell type and time point are not known. Both conserved end residues are part of each CDR3. Fields, in order: V gene, D gene, J gene, clone size, CDR3 DNA, CDR3 protein. The D gene is left open where the match is weak. Rows may omit the clone size; those that give it use once, few, many or a size class.

TRBV6-5	NA	TRBJ1-2	few	TGTGCCAGCACCCAACCTGGGGTTGGTGGCTACACCTTC	CASTQPGVGGYTF
TRBV4-1	TRBD2	TRBJ2-1	few	TGCGCCAGCAGCCAATTAGGGCTAGCGGGGGCGATTAATGAGCAGTTCTTC	CASSQLGLAGAINEQFF
TRBV4-1	TRBD2	TRBJ2-2	NA	TGCGCCAGCAGCCCCGCACTAGCGACCGGGGAGCTGTTTTTT	CASSPALATGELFF
TRBV5-1	TRBD2	TRBJ2-3	many	TGCGCCAGCAGCCGGGGACTAGCGGCTAGCACAGATACGCAGTATTTT	CASSRGLAASTDTQYF
TRBV4-2	NA	TRBJ2-3	NA	TGTGCCAGCAGCCAAGGGGCCCGCGCAGATACGCAGTATTTT	CASSQGARADTQYF
TRBV6-2/TRBV6-3	NA	TRBJ1-5	NA	TGTGCCAGCAGTTACAGGGACATCGGGCCCCAGCATTTT	CASSYRDIGPQHF
TRBV12-3/TRBV12-4	NA	TRBJ1-2	few	TGTGCCAGCAGTTCCCCGGACACCCGTCTTAACTATGGCTACACCTTC	CASSSPDTRLNYGYTF
TRBV29-1	NA	TRBJ2-7	NA	TGCAGCGTTGGGACCTTTGTGCCCTACGAGCAGTACTTC	CSVGTFVPYEQYF
TRBV5-1	TRBD2	TRBJ2-3	NA	TGCGCCAGCAGCTTCGGGACTAGCGGGACGGCAGATACGCAGTATTTT	CASSFGTSGTADTQYF
TRBV5-1	NA	TRBJ1-2	NA	TGCGCCAGCAGCTTGGGACAGTCCCTCTATGGCTACACCTTC	CASSLGQSLYGYTF